This TCR beta chain was found in a study of T-cell memory formation after mild COVID-19. 5'RACE with constant-segment primers yielded barcoded, UMI-tagged TCR alpha and TCR beta cDNA libraries. TCRdb ran MiXCR on the 5' RACE reads and lists one entry per CDR3 protein. The top ten clones hold 7.5% to 9.5% of a sample with around 470,000 distinct CDR3 sequences, over 15% of them seen once. Germline V CDR1 and CDR2: KGHDR, SFDVKD. Germline trimming cut 3 bases from V and 8 bases from J; bases unmatched to any gene: 5. CDR3 length: 15 amino acids. As for this clonotype: No antigen is known for it.

Findings of the study overall: CD4/CD8 balance held among clones contracting day 15 to 85, and later expanders leaned CD4+. Detection of some responders pre-infection suggested pre-existing cross-reactive memory T cells participated. SARS-CoV-2 specificity was not confirmed for second-wave clones peaking on day 37.

Sequenced sample: PBMCs or a T cell subset sorted from them (not recorded which). The J gene is TRBJ2-1, the V gene TRBV24-1, with TRBD1 matching 11 bases. The TCR comes from an adult woman who had mild COVID-19 (a few samples of this study predate the infection). Cell type and time point are not known. Written as DNA, the CDR3 is TGTGCCACCAGTGATCCCGGGACAGGGGGGGATGAGCAGTTCTTC. Protein: CATSDPGTGGDEQFF.